The 12 T cell receptor beta chains below were found in one sample sequenced in a study of blood T cell repertoires in COVID-19. Repertoires were generated with immunoSEQ multiplex PCR, while TCRdb's copy carries only in-frame clones and drops some. The sample includes approximately 110,000 clones, roughly 80% of them seen just once. Sequenced: peripheral blood. These receptors all stem from a man in his 70s with active or convalescent COVID-19.

CDR3 DNA: TGTGCCAGCAGCCGAAAACAGGGTTCCGAGCAGTACTTC. It translates to CASSRKQGSEQYF. The chain is built from TRBV7-8 and TRBJ2-7, with a possible D match to TRBD1 (6 bases). Trimming pared 5 bases from V and 6 bases from J, leaving 14 bases between. The CDR3 has 13 amino acids. Looked up from germline, CDR1 is SGHVS and CDR2 is FQNEAQ.

The chain has TRBV19 and TRBJ1-1; weak D call: TRBD1 (6 bases). This CDR3 contains 15 residues. Germline CDR1 reads LNHDA; CDR2 reads SQIVND (reference sequence). V was trimmed by 7 bases and J by 4 bases, leaving 19 bases between them. The CDR3 is CASNPGDTAPTEAFF. DNA of the CDR3: TGTGCCAGTAACCCCGGGGACACCGCCCCCACTGAAGCTTTCTTT. The full variable domain, its missing parts supplied by reference TRBV19 and TRBJ1-1, is DGGITQSPKYLFRKEGQNVTLSCEQNLNHDAMYWYRQDPGQGLRLIYYSQIVNDFQKGDIAEGYSVSREKKESFPLTVTSAQKNPTAFYLCASNPGDTAPTEAFFGQGTRLTVV.

This clone was seen a few times. The chain carries TRBV12-5 and TRBJ1-5, with a possible D match to TRBD1 (6 bases). Germline CDR1 LGHNT, CDR2 FRNRAP. The CDR3 has 14 amino acids. V was cut by 5 bases and J by 6 bases, with 14 bases left in between. In DNA, the CDR3 is TGTGCTAGTGGTAAACAGGGTATTCCTCAGCCCCAGCATTTT. This encodes CASGKQGIPQPQHF.

The gene calls are TRBV2 and TRBJ2-1; perhaps TRBD1 as D (6 bases). The CDR3 is 12 amino acids. CDR1 is SNHLY, CDR2 FYNNEI, per germline. Trimming removed 9 bases from V and 3 bases from J, with 9 bases in between. The DNA of the CDR3 is TGTGCCAGGAGGACAGTCTACAATGAGCAGTTCTTC. Amino acids: CARRTVYNEQFF.

Regarding this clone: Additional DNA sequences in this sample encode the identical CDR3. The chain joins TRBV15 to TRBJ2-7, with 7 bases lining up with TRBD2. The junction had 2 bases not matched to a gene; V was cut back by 1 base and J by 2 bases. The CDR3 has 14 residues. CDR1 is LNHNV, CDR2 YYDKDF, per germline (reference sequence). The CDR3 nucleotides are TGTGCCACCAGCAGAGGGGGGGGAGCCTACGAGCAGTACTTC. Its translation is CATSRGGGAYEQYF.

The chain carries TRBV5-1 and TRBJ2-5; 14 bases are shared with TRBD2. CDR1 is SGHRS, CDR2 YFSETQ, per germline. This CDR3 region has 15 residues. The V and J ends lost 4 bases and 4 bases, in that order; junction bases with no gene match: 3. CDR3 in DNA: TGCGCCAGCAGCCTAGGGACTAGCGGGGGAGAGACCCAGTACTTC. Translated: CASSLGTSGGETQYF.

The chain joins TRBV12-5 to TRBJ2-1, with 9 bases fitting TRBD1. This CDR3 contains 17 residues. CDR1 and CDR2 from the germline V gene are LGHNT and FRNRAP. V lost 0 bases and J lost 4; bases outside the gene matches: 7. This CDR3 is CASGLVLEQGAYNEQFF. CDR3 bases: TGTGCTAGTGGTTTGGTACTAGAACAGGGGGCTTACAATGAGCAGTTCTTC.

This clone was counted a single time. The chain joins TRBV3-1 (or the pseudogene TRBV3-2) to TRBJ2-5; TRBD2 agrees at 7 bases. The CDR3 runs 16 residues. V lost 0 bases to trimming and J lost 3 bases; unmatched junction nucleotides: 7. CDR1 LGHDT and CDR2 YNNKEL come from the germline V gene (reference sequence). CDR3 loop: CASSQEKAGWKETQYF. The CDR3 nucleotides read TGTGCCAGCAGCCAAGAAAAAGCGGGGTGGAAAGAGACCCAGTACTTC.

The J gene is TRBJ1-6, the V gene TRBV2, with a tentative D call TRBD1 (5 bases). Looked up from germline, CDR1 is SNHLY and CDR2 is FYNNEI. Trimming cost V 7 bases and J 9 bases, with 13 bases left between them. The CDR3 has 13 amino acids. The CDR3 spells CASKGQGSSPLHF. The CDR3 nucleotides read TGTGCCAGCAAGGGCCAGGGCAGTTCACCCCTCCACTTT.

The genes are TRBV9 and TRBJ2-1; TRBD2 matches 9 bases. With 3 bases clipped from V and 0 bases from J, the junction kept 7 bases outside the gene matches. CDR3 length: 17 amino acids. Germline V gives CDR1 SGDLS, CDR2 YYNGEE. The CDR3 sequence is CASSGGTSLSSYNEQFF. Written as DNA, the CDR3 is TGTGCCAGCAGCGGGGGGACTAGCTTAAGCTCCTACAATGAGCAGTTCTTC.

This clone was counted between two and nine times. The chain couples TRBV5-6 to TRBJ1-5; tentatively, D is TRBD1 (6 bases). The V gene lost 0 bases and the J gene lost 4 bases, with 11 bases spanning the gap. The CDR3 runs 15 residues. The germline gives CDR1 SGHDT, CDR2 YYEEEE. The CDR3 reads CASSLAGAWNQPQHF. DNA of the CDR3: TGTGCCAGCAGCTTGGCAGGGGCGTGGAATCAGCCCCAGCATTTT.

The chain is built from TRBV5-1 and TRBJ2-1, with TRBD1 matching over 7 bases. There are 15 residues in the CDR3. Germline V CDR1 and CDR2: SGHRS, YFSETQ. V was clipped by 4 bases and J by 5 bases; unmatched bases: 9. In DNA form, the CDR3 reads TGCGCCAGCAGCCTCCCCGGGACAGTACACAATGAGCAGTTCTTC. Amino acids: CASSLPGTVHNEQFF.